The 29 T cell receptor beta chains below were found in one sample sequenced in a study of CD8+CD57+ T cells in acquired aplastic anemia. Genomic DNA templated the TCR beta VDJ and CDR3 profiling. TCRdb fed the reads into MiXCR, producing one record per CDR3 protein. The table records about 40,000 distinct CDR3 sequences, 68% of them present only once. The sequenced material came from sorted CD4+, CD8+, or CD8+CD57+ T cells (not recorded which) from PBMCs. These receptors were taken from a human donor in good health, serving as a control.

The chain has TRBV19 and TRBJ1-1; D may be TRBD1 (6 bases). This CDR3 region has 13 residues. The germline V gene has CDR1 LNHDA and CDR2 SQIVND (reference sequence). Trimming took 5 bases from V and 5 from J, leaving 12 bases between them. CDR3 coding DNA: TGTGCCAGTAGTCAGGGGAGAGGGACTGAAGCTTTCTTT. Translating it yields CASSQGRGTEAFF.

This clonotype was seen many times. V is TRBV6-1 and J is TRBJ2-5, with D unclear. From germline, CDR1 is MNHNS and CDR2 SASEGT. V lost 2 bases, J lost 5 bases, and 15 bases lay in between. This CDR3 has 15 amino acids. The CDR3 coding sequence is TGTGCCAGCAGTGAATTAGTTCGGCCCGAGGAGACCCAGTACTTC. Protein: CASSELVRPEETQYF.

This clonotype was found once. The V call is TRBV10-3, the J call TRBJ2-5; the D is unclear. CDR3 length: 13 residues. Trimming cost V 3 bases and J 0 bases, with 5 bases left between them. The germline V gene encodes CDR1 ENHRY and CDR2 SYGVKD. The CDR3 region has the DNA TGTGCCATCAGTGACATAAACCAAGAGACCCAGTACTTC. Its protein is CAISDINQETQYF.

The V and J genes are TRBV2 and TRBJ1-1, with a tentative D call TRBD1 (5 bases). Per germline, CDR1 SNHLY and CDR2 FYNNEI. Trimming took off 6 bases at V and 4 bases at J, with 12 bases between the two ends. This CDR3 contains 13 residues. CDR3 residues: CASRLDKSTEAFF. The CDR3 region has the DNA TGTGCCAGCAGATTGGACAAAAGCACTGAAGCTTTCTTT. The full variable domain, rest sourced from reference TRBV2 and TRBJ1-1, is EPEVTQTPSHQVTQMGQEVILRCVPISNHLYFYWYRQILGQKVEFLVSFYNNEISEKSEIFDDQFSVERPDGSNFTLKIRSTKLEDSAMYFCASRLDKSTEAFFGQGTRLTVV.

The gene calls are TRBV9 and TRBJ2-3; TRBD2 agrees at 7 bases. The trim removed 0 bases at V and 2 bases at J, leaving 6 bases unmatched. The CDR3 runs to 16 residues. The germline V gene has CDR1 SGDLS and CDR2 YYNGEE. The CDR3 sequence: CASSVDAGVNTDTQYF. The DNA for the CDR3 is TGTGCCAGCAGCGTAGACGCGGGAGTTAACACAGATACGCAGTATTTT.

J is TRBJ1-2 and V is TRBV7-2; D possibly corresponds to TRBD1 (5 bases). This CDR3 comprises 13 residues. Trimming left V 5 bases short and J 7 bases short, with 14 bases between. Germline V gene sequence: CDR1 SGHTA, CDR2 FQGNSA. The CDR3, as DNA: TGTGCCAGCAGCCTTACGGGGCCTGGTGGCTACACCTTC. Translation: CASSLTGPGGYTF. Together with reference TRBV7-2 and TRBJ1-2, the CDR3 gives the full variable domain: GAGVSQSPSNKVTEKGKDVELRCDPISGHTALYWYRQSLGQGLEFLIYFQGNSAPDKSGLPSDRFSAERTGGSVSTLTIQRTQQEDSAVYLCASSLTGPGGYTFGSGTRLTVV.

The chain couples TRBV6-1 to TRBJ1-3; D not resolved. The CDR3 consists of 16 residues. Germline assignment: CDR1 MNHNS and CDR2 SASEGT. Trimming left V 0 bases short and J 0 bases short, with 9 bases between. The CDR3 sequence: CASSEAVSHSGNTIYF. In DNA, the CDR3 is TGTGCCAGCAGTGAAGCCGTGTCGCACTCTGGAAACACCATATATTTT.

This clonotype was found a few times. The chain recombines TRBV29-1 with TRBJ2-7; D might be TRBD2 (7 bases). CDR1 is SQVTM and CDR2 is ANQGSEA in the germline V gene. The CDR3 is 13 residues long. Trimming took off 5 bases at V and 2 bases at J, with 13 bases between the two ends. The CDR3 nucleotides are TGCAGCGTTCGGACCGGGGGGCCCTACGAGCAGTACTTC. Translation gives CSVRTGGPYEQYF.

The CDR3 spells CSATVGDTQYF. In nucleotides, the CDR3 is TGCAGTGCCACAGTGGGAGATACGCAGTATTTT. The rearrangement links TRBV20-1 to TRBJ2-3; D gene ambiguous. This CDR3 has 11 residues. Germline loops: CDR1 DFQATT, CDR2 SNEGSKA (reference sequence). Trimming left V 6 bases short and J 5 bases short, with 9 bases between.

The gene calls are TRBV5-4 and TRBJ2-7, with D tentatively TRBD1 or TRBD2 (7 bases each). Trimming removed 2 bases from V and 5 bases from J, with 14 bases in between. CDR1 SGHNT and CDR2 YYREEE come from the germline V gene (reference sequence). The CDR3 runs 14 residues. Here the CDR3 DNA reads TGTGCCAGCAGCTTTGGGGGAGGGGGCCACGAGCAGTACTTC. The encoded protein is CASSFGGGGHEQYF.

A note on this clonotype: A read error may account for a junction end that differs from germline. The V and J genes are TRBV7-7 and TRBJ2-2, with D possibly called TRBD1 or TRBD2 (5 bases each). Germline values: CDR1 SSHAT, CDR2 FNYEAQ (reference sequence). The CDR3 spans 14 residues. The CDR3 DNA follows: TGTGCTAGCAGCTTAGGTCGAGGGGCCGGGGAGCTGTTTTTT. Translating gives CASSLGRGAGELFF.

The chain carries TRBV4-1 and TRBJ2-3, with D hard to call. Germline CDR1 MGHRA, CDR2 YSYEKL. This CDR3 has 17 amino acids. The V end lost 7 bases, the J end lost 5 bases, and 25 bases lay between the germline ends. The CDR3 reads CASTLDSSGPAIDTQYF. The DNA of the CDR3 is TGCGCCAGCACCCTCGACTCCTCAGGCCCCGCAATAGATACGCAGTATTTT.

The CDR3 nucleotides read TGTGCCATCAGTGACAGAGACAGGGGCAAAACTAGCACAGATACGCAGTATTTT. Translation gives CAISDRDRGKTSTDTQYF. This chain links TRBV10-3 with TRBJ2-3, with 8 bases identical to TRBD1. The junction had 11 bases not matched to a gene; V was cut back by 3 bases and J by 0 bases. Germline V gene data show CDR1 as ENHRY and CDR2 as SYGVKD. This CDR3 has 18 amino acids.

This clonotype is large (0.1 to 1%) in the sample. V gene TRBV29-1 combines with J gene TRBJ2-7, with D maybe TRBD1 (5 bases). Germline CDR1 reads SQVTM; CDR2 reads ANQGSEA. Deletions cut 4 bases from V and 0 bases from J, with 16 bases between. This CDR3 has 15 amino acids. This CDR3 is CSVAASPDSSYEQYF. The CDR3 DNA reads TGCAGCGTTGCCGCGTCCCCTGACAGCTCCTACGAGCAGTACTTC.

This clonotype was observed a few times. V is TRBV5-6 and J is TRBJ2-5, with a weak D call TRBD1 (5 bases). Germline V gives CDR1 SGHDT, CDR2 YYEEEE. V lost 0 bases and J lost 1, with 13 bases in between. This CDR3 spans 16 amino acids. The CDR3 protein is CASSLGDSEPQETQYF. CDR3 bases: TGTGCCAGCAGCTTGGGAGACAGCGAACCCCAAGAGACCCAGTACTTC.

For this clonotype: At one end, the junction sequence differs from germline, possibly due to a read error. The chain carries TRBV7-2 and TRBJ1-1; 7 nucleotides line up with TRBD1. The CDR3 is 11 amino acids. The germline V gene has CDR1 SGHTA and CDR2 FQGNSA. The CDR3 protein is CSGQRNIEAFF. As DNA, the CDR3 is TGTTCGGGACAGCGCAACATTGAAGCTTTCTTT.

The chain uses TRBV19 and TRBJ2-1, with 9 positions matching TRBD2. Trimming at V came to 7 bases and at J to 6 bases, leaving 22 bases not matched to a gene. This CDR3 is 19 amino acids long. Germline CDR1 LNHDA, CDR2 SQIVND (reference sequence). The CDR3 reads CASTRRGGFSGTPPNEQFF. In nucleotides, the CDR3 is TGTGCCAGTACGAGGCGGGGGGGTTTTAGCGGGACTCCACCCAATGAGCAGTTCTTC.

The chain uses TRBV7-2 and TRBJ1-2; tentative D call: TRBD1 (6 bases). Germline loops: CDR1 SGHTA, CDR2 FQGNSA. The CDR3 is 14 amino acids. Trimming left V 2 bases short and J 8 bases short, with 15 bases between. The CDR3 sequence: CASSLTGGAKGYTF. As DNA, the CDR3 is TGTGCCAGCAGCTTAACGGGGGGCGCGAAGGGCTACACCTTC.

The J gene is TRBJ1-2, the V gene TRBV29-1; D is unclear. Looked up from germline, CDR1 is SQVTM and CDR2 is ANQGSEA. The CDR3 totals 14 residues. Trimming took off 1 base at V and 2 bases at J, with 11 bases between the two ends. The CDR3 DNA follows: TGCAGCGTTGAAGGGCGCGGGAAAAACTATGGCTACACCTTC. Its translation: CSVEGRGKNYGYTF.

The chain couples TRBV29-1 to TRBJ2-3; possible D gene TRBD1, 5 bases. Germline-derived CDR1 and CDR2 are SQVTM and ANQGSEA. V was cut by 2 bases and J by 5 bases, with 8 bases left in between. This CDR3 spans 12 amino acids. The CDR3 DNA follows: TGCAGCGTTGAATGGGGCCAAGATACGCAGTATTTT. It specifies CSVEWGQDTQYF.

This clonotype is large within its sample. The J gene is TRBJ2-5, the V gene TRBV24-1, with 11 bases fitting TRBD2. Germline V gives CDR1 KGHDR, CDR2 SFDVKD. This CDR3 comprises 15 residues. V trimming: 7 bases; J trimming: 3 bases; junction bases outside the gene matches: 6. CDR3 bases: TGTGCCACCAGGATGCTAGCGGGGGGAAAAGAGACCCAGTACTTC. This encodes CATRMLAGGKETQYF.

This chain joins TRBV11-2 and TRBJ1-6; D unresolved. Trimming pared 1 base from V and 4 bases from J, leaving 14 bases between. The V gene's germline CDR1 is SGHAT and CDR2 FQNNGV. CDR3 length: 17 amino acids. The CDR3 sequence: CASSLVVGEAYNSPLHF. The CDR3 nucleotides are TGTGCCAGCAGCTTAGTAGTCGGGGAGGCATATAATTCACCCCTCCACTTT.

This clonotype came up a few times. CDR3 in amino acids: CSARDAARGGDTEAFF. CDR3 nucleotides: TGCAGTGCTAGAGATGCGGCCAGGGGAGGGGACACTGAAGCTTTCTTT. V usage is TRBV20-1 and J usage is TRBJ1-1; D is possibly TRBD1 (6 bases). Germline CDR1 reads DFQATT; CDR2 reads SNEGSKA (reference sequence). The CDR3 covers 16 residues. Trimming removed 0 bases at V and 3 bases at J, with 17 bases between.

The CDR3 DNA is TGCAGTGCTAGCCCCTCAATGTTGGCTAATGAAAAACTGTTTTTT. Translated: CSASPSMLANEKLFF. The chain has TRBV20-1 and TRBJ1-4; D not resolved. Germline V gene data show CDR1 as DFQATT and CDR2 as SNEGSKA (reference sequence). V was trimmed by 3 bases and J by 3 bases, leaving 14 bases between them. CDR3 length: 15 amino acids.

J is TRBJ1-4 and V is TRBV7-2, with no clear D. CDR3 size: 14 residues. Germline V gene sequence: CDR1 SGHTA, CDR2 FQGNSA. V shed 3 bases and J shed 4 bases, with 9 bases lying between them. The DNA for the CDR3 is TGTGCCAGCAGCTTCGGGCAGATTAATGAAAAACTGTTTTTT. It codes for CASSFGQINEKLFF.

V gene TRBV10-2 combines with J gene TRBJ2-1; 7 nucleotides align to TRBD2. This CDR3 has 12 residues. J lost 8 bases, V lost 2 bases, and 0 bases had no gene match. Germline values: CDR1 WSHSY, CDR2 SAAADI. CDR3 DNA: TGCGCCAGCAGTGAGACTAGCGATGAGCAGTTCTTC. This gives the protein CASSETSDEQFF.

This rearrangement joins TRBV2 to TRBJ2-3; 10 nucleotides agree with TRBD1. V lost 7 bases, J lost 7 bases, and 8 bases stayed unmatched. Germline values: CDR1 SNHLY, CDR2 FYNNEI. This CDR3 is built from 14 residues. The CDR3 here is CASIRDRGMNTQYF. The DNA of the CDR3 is TGTGCCAGCATTCGGGACAGGGGTATGAATACGCAGTATTTT.

On this clonotype itself: Germline is not matched at one junction end, which may reflect a read error. This chain connects TRBV6-1 to TRBJ1-4; D remains unclear. The CDR3 is made up of 14 amino acids. Germline assignment: CDR1 MNHNS and CDR2 SASEGT. CDR3 in DNA: TGTGCCAGCAGAGGGTGGCGGGGTAATGAAAAACTGTCTTTT. Protein sequence: CASRGWRGNEKLSF.

Many counts were recorded for this clonotype. V is TRBV6-1 and J is TRBJ1-2; D is undetermined. Germline CDR1 MNHNS, CDR2 SASEGT. The V gene lost 6 bases and the J gene lost 0 bases, with 14 bases spanning the gap. The CDR3 covers 15 residues. CDR3 in amino acids: CASSLGGSTNYGYTF. In nucleotides, the CDR3 is TGTGCCAGCAGCCTCGGCGGGTCAACTAACTATGGCTACACCTTC.